The clone carrying this T cell receptor beta chain was seen more than once but under ten times. Source study methods: Reference gene primer amplification yielded estimated nucleated cell counts. The repertoire was sequenced with immunoSEQ multiplex PCR; TCRdb's copy has only in-frame clones and lacks some. V and J calls and clone size are those listed in that table; D and trimming were worked out from the DNA. The data hold tens of thousands of clones, with 79% observed a single time. This sample was included in a study of blood T cell repertoires in COVID-19. Study-level background: Whether acute or convalescent, the COVID-19 samples came from the United States, Italy and Spain. Nucleic acid was either cDNA or gDNA, and it came from T cells, B-cell-depleted T cells, or PBMCs.

The V and J ends lost 5 bases and 8 bases respectively, with 8 bases between them. Germline CDR1 KGHDR, CDR2 SFDVKD. This CDR3 has 12 amino acids. The sequencing input was peripheral blood. J is TRBJ1-4 and V is TRBV24-1, with unresolved D. This receptor was obtained from a man in his 60s with active or convalescent COVID-19. DNA of the CDR3: TGTGCCACCAGTGTAAGAGGGGAAAAACTGTTTTTT. It codes for CATSVRGEKLFF.